The 30 T cell receptor beta chains below all came from one sample that was sequenced in a study of cytomegalovirus exposure and HLA in healthy donors. A multiplex PCR was run with 60 Vbeta primers and 13 Jbeta primers. Sequencing used immunoSEQ multiplex PCR; TCRdb keeps in-frame clones, though not all of them. The data contain 40,000 or so clones, 64% of them singletons. The sequenced material came from PBMCs. All receptors derive from a human donor in good health.

The J gene is TRBJ2-3, the V gene TRBV5-1; 7 nucleotides align to TRBD1. The V segment lost 5 bases and the J segment 5 bases; nucleotides outside the gene matches: 8. Germline CDR1 SGHRS, CDR2 YFSETQ. The CDR3 is 14 residues long. The CDR3, as DNA: TGCGCCAGCAGAGAGGGGGCAGTAGGAGATACGCAGTATTTT. Its translation: CASREGAVGDTQYF.

This clone was observed a few times. The genes are TRBV10-2 and TRBJ2-2, with a tentative D call TRBD1 (6 bases). The length of the CDR3 is 15 residues. The germline V and J ends were trimmed by 6 bases and 7 bases, with 18 bases remaining between them. Germline CDR1 and CDR2: WSHSY and SAAADI. The DNA for the CDR3 is TGCGCCAGCAGCGCCGTCAGGGGCCGGGTCGGGGAGCTGTTTTTT. Translating gives CASSAVRGRVGELFF.

This clone appeared a few times. V gene TRBV7-2 combines with J gene TRBJ1-2; unclear D gene. This CDR3 has 15 residues. With 5 bases removed from V and 3 bases from J, the gap between germline ends came to 16 bases. CDR1 and CDR2 (germline): SGHTA, FQGNSA. CDR3 protein: CASSPIVGRDYGYTF. For the CDR3, the DNA is TGTGCCAGCAGCCCGATTGTGGGTCGGGACTATGGCTACACCTTC. Drawing the rest from reference TRBV7-2 and TRBJ1-2, the complete variable domain is GAGVSQSPSNKVTEKGKDVELRCDPISGHTALYWYRQSLGQGLEFLIYFQGNSAPDKSGLPSDRFSAERTGGSVSTLTIQRTQQEDSAVYLCASSPIVGRDYGYTFGSGTRLTVV.

The chain joins TRBV2 to TRBJ1-4, with 7 positions matching TRBD1. Looked up from germline, CDR1 is SNHLY and CDR2 is FYNNEI. Unmatched junction bases numbered 5, after V lost 4 bases and J lost 6 bases. The CDR3 has 14 residues. CDR3 sequence reads: CASSVPGGDEKLFF. The CDR3 DNA sequence: TGTGCCAGCAGTGTACCAGGGGGAGATGAAAAACTGTTTTTT.

The chain uses TRBV7-2 and TRBJ2-1, with 9 bases that match TRBD2. V was pared by 5 bases and J by 4 bases, with 6 bases of the junction left unmatched. The CDR3 has 15 residues. CDR1 is SGHTA, CDR2 FQGNSA, per germline. CDR3 in DNA: TGTGCCAGCAGCCCCTTTGCGGGGGGGTACAATGAGCAGTTCTTC. This encodes CASSPFAGGYNEQFF. Looking up the rest from reference TRBV7-2 and TRBJ2-1 gives the full variable domain: GAGVSQSPSNKVTEKGKDVELRCDPISGHTALYWYRQSLGQGLEFLIYFQGNSAPDKSGLPSDRFSAERTGGSVSTLTIQRTQQEDSAVYLCASSPFAGGYNEQFFGPGTRLTVL.

The chain couples TRBV10-3 to TRBJ1-1, with 8 bases aligning to TRBD1. The ends lost 4 bases at V and 0 bases at J; junction bases unmatched: 4. Germline CDR1 ENHRY, CDR2 SYGVKD. This CDR3 spans 15 amino acids. DNA of the CDR3: TGTGCCATCAGTGGGGCAGGGGGCGTGAACACTGAAGCTTTCTTT. The encoded protein is CAISGAGGVNTEAFF.

The gene calls are TRBV5-1 and TRBJ2-7; 10 bases match TRBD1. Germline CDR1 SGHRS, CDR2 YFSETQ. The trim removed 4 bases at V and 2 bases at J, leaving 9 bases unmatched. This CDR3 has 16 residues. The CDR3 nucleotides are TGCGCCAGCAGCCCGACCGGGACAGGGGCGACCTACGAGCAGTACTTC. Translation gives CASSPTGTGATYEQYF.

The V call is TRBV7-2, the J call TRBJ1-5; a possible D gene is TRBD1 (5 bases). This CDR3 contains 13 residues. V was shortened by 9 bases and J by 5 bases, with 14 bases between the two germline ends. Germline CDR1 reads SGHTA; CDR2 reads FQGNSA. Here the CDR3 reads CASGWGGYQPQHF. CDR3 DNA: TGTGCCAGTGGTTGGGGGGGTTATCAGCCCCAGCATTTT. The full variable domain, its missing parts supplied by reference TRBV7-2 and TRBJ1-5, is GAGVSQSPSNKVTEKGKDVELRCDPISGHTALYWYRQSLGQGLEFLIYFQGNSAPDKSGLPSDRFSAERTGGSVSTLTIQRTQQEDSAVYLCASGWGGYQPQHFGDGTRLSIL.

A word on this clone: One end of the junction varies from germline; a read error may be responsible. V is TRBV11-2 and J is TRBJ2-7, with TRBD1 matching over 8 bases. CDR3 size: 13 residues. CDR1 and CDR2 from the germline V gene are SGHAT and FQNNGV. Here the CDR3 DNA reads TGTGCCAGCAGCTTGTCGACAGGGGACGAGCAGCACTTC. Amino acids: CASSLSTGDEQHF.

This sequence joins TRBV19 and TRBJ1-5, with no clear D. The V gene's germline CDR1 is LNHDA and CDR2 SQIVND (reference sequence). CDR3 size: 12 residues. Trimming took off 3 bases at V and 5 bases at J, with 5 bases between the two ends. The CDR3 protein is CASSIQDQPQHF. The CDR3 nucleotides are TGTGCCAGTAGTATTCAGGATCAGCCCCAGCATTTT.

The chain is built from TRBV28 and TRBJ1-2, with 8 bases aligning to TRBD1. V shed 6 bases, J shed 0 bases, and the junction held 12 bases outside the gene matches. The CDR3 is 17 residues long. In germline, CDR1 is MDHEN, CDR2 SYDVKM. The CDR3 region has the DNA TGTGCCAGCAGACCCAGAGACAGGGGCCTAGCTAACTATGGCTACACCTTC. Its translation: CASRPRDRGLANYGYTF.

The rearrangement links TRBV28 to TRBJ2-3, with D possibly TRBD1 on 6 matching bases. Germline V gene lookup returns CDR1 MDHEN and CDR2 SYDVKM. This CDR3 spans 10 amino acids. Between the trimmed V and J ends, which lost 5 bases and 14 bases, there was a span of 11 bases. The CDR3, as DNA: TGTGCCAGCAGTCACAGGGAACGGTATTTT. The encoded protein is CASSHRERYF.

This chain connects TRBV15 to TRBJ2-2; 9 bases fit TRBD1. V lost 2 bases, J lost 6 bases, and 4 bases stayed unmatched. CDR1 LNHNV and CDR2 YYDKDF come from the germline V gene (reference sequence). This CDR3 is 15 amino acids long. CDR3 region: CATSRRDRAAGELFF. In DNA, the CDR3 is TGTGCCACCAGCAGACGGGACAGGGCGGCCGGGGAGCTGTTTTTT. The complete variable domain, with remaining parts taken from reference TRBV15 and TRBJ2-2, reads DAMVIQNPRYQVTQFGKPVTLSCSQTLNHNVMYWYQQKSSQAPKLLFHYYDKDFNNEADTPDNFQSRRPNTSFCFLDIRSPGLGDTAMYLCATSRRDRAAGELFFGEGSRLTVL.

This chain's CDR3 is CASSPGTGYGYTF. CDR3 sequence (DNA): TGTGCCAGCAGCCCGGGGACAGGGTACGGCTACACCTTC. The chain recombines TRBV11-3 with TRBJ1-2; 9 nucleotides align to TRBD1. Germline V gene data show CDR1 as SGHNT and CDR2 as YENEEA. With 5 bases clipped from V and 8 bases from J, the junction kept 6 bases outside the gene matches. There are 13 residues in the CDR3.

The rearrangement links TRBV5-6 to TRBJ1-2; no clear D. The V gene's germline CDR1 is SGHDT and CDR2 YYEEEE. The length of the CDR3 is 12 residues. Trimming cost V 0 bases and J 8 bases, with 8 bases left between them. The CDR3 loop reads CASSLDESGYTF. The CDR3 DNA reads as TGTGCCAGCAGCTTGGATGAGTCGGGCTACACCTTC.

V is TRBV13 and J is TRBJ1-5, with 10 bases aligning to TRBD1. The length of the CDR3 is 17 residues. V lost 3 bases, J lost 3 bases, and 8 bases stayed unmatched. From germline, CDR1 is PRHDT and CDR2 FYEKMQ (reference sequence). CDR3: CASSFGTGDLPNQPQHF. CDR3 sequence (DNA): TGTGCCAGCAGCTTCGGGACAGGGGATTTGCCCAATCAGCCCCAGCATTTT. The full variable domain, with the rest looked up from reference TRBV13 and TRBJ1-5, is AAGVIQSPRHLIKEKRETATLKCYPIPRHDTVYWYQQGPGQDPQFLISFYEKMQSDKGSIPDRFSAQQFSDYHSELNMSSLELGDSALYFCASSFGTGDLPNQPQHFGDGTRLSIL.

This rearrangement joins TRBV5-6 to TRBJ1-1, with D possibly matching TRBD1 (6 bases). Looked up from germline, CDR1 is SGHDT and CDR2 is YYEEEE. This CDR3 has 15 residues. Deletions cut 0 bases from V and 6 bases from J, with 15 bases between. The CDR3 protein is CASSLDGQGWAEAFF. CDR3 coding DNA: TGTGCCAGCAGCTTGGATGGGCAGGGGTGGGCTGAAGCTTTCTTT.

J is TRBJ2-2 and V is TRBV7-9, with TRBD1 as a possible D gene (5 bases). The V gene's germline CDR1 is SEHNR and CDR2 FQNEAQ (reference sequence). V lost 2 bases to trimming and J lost 2 bases, with 12 bases between them. This CDR3 is built from 16 residues. The CDR3, as DNA: TGTGCCAGCAGCTTACCGCCAGGGTCCAACACCGGGGAGCTGTTTTTT. Translation: CASSLPPGSNTGELFF.

This clone was detected only once. The CDR3 coding sequence is TGTGCCTGGAGTACCCCCACCCTCGGACAGGACGAGCAGTTCTTC. Amino acid sequence: CAWSTPTLGQDEQFF. This chain joins TRBV30 and TRBJ2-1, with 7 bases identical to TRBD1. This CDR3 has 15 residues. CDR1 and CDR2 from the germline V gene are GTSNPN and SVGIG (reference sequence). J gave up 10 bases and V 2 bases, and 14 bases lay outside the gene matches. The full variable domain, in which reference TRBV30 and TRBJ2-1 provide the parts outside the CDR3, is SQTIHQWPATLVQPVGSPLSLECTVEGTSNPNLYWYRQAAGRGLQLLFYSVGIGQISSEVPQNLSASRPQDRQFILSSKKLLLSDSGFYLCAWSTPTLGQDEQFFGPGTRLTVL.

This chain links TRBV7-3 with TRBJ1-1; possible D gene TRBD1, 5 bases. The V and J ends lost 4 bases and 1 base respectively, with 7 bases between them. The CDR3 length is 13 residues. Germline CDR1 reads SGHTA; CDR2 reads FQGTGA. The CDR3 protein is CASSSGGNTEAFF. CDR3 DNA sequence: TGTGCCAGCAGCTCGGGGGGGAACACTGAAGCTTTCTTT.

The chain carries TRBV6-5 and TRBJ2-7; a possible D gene is TRBD2 (5 bases). This CDR3 has 13 residues. Germline CDR1 is MNHEY and CDR2 is SVGAGI. Trimming removed 6 bases at V and 5 bases at J, with 14 bases between. The chain's CDR3 is CASREVGVNEQYF. The CDR3 DNA is TGTGCCAGCAGGGAGGTGGGTGTCAACGAGCAGTACTTC.

The table lists this clone with a few counts. This chain uses TRBV29-1 with TRBJ2-7; 11 bases map to TRBD1. In germline, CDR1 is SQVTM, CDR2 ANQGSEA. J lost 4 bases, V lost 4 bases, and 6 bases had no gene match. The CDR3 runs 14 residues. CDR3 sequence: CSVGTGQGAYEQYF. Written as DNA, the CDR3 is TGCAGCGTTGGTACTGGACAGGGGGCGTACGAGCAGTACTTC.

The genes are TRBV9 and TRBJ2-3; 14 bases match TRBD2. The germline gives CDR1 SGDLS, CDR2 YYNGEE. CDR3 length equals 16 residues. V was clipped by 0 bases and J by 9 bases; unmatched bases: 6. The CDR3 region has the DNA TGTGCCAGCAGCGTAGGACTAGCGGGGGGGATGTCGACGCAGTATTTT. It encodes CASSVGLAGGMSTQYF.

In its sample, this clone was seen once. CDR3 bases: TGCGCCAGCAGCCAACAAACGACAGGGTACGCCTATGGCTACACCTTC. Encoded protein: CASSQQTTGYAYGYTF. V gene TRBV4-1 combines with J gene TRBJ1-2; 7 bases align to TRBD1. The CDR3 length is 16 residues. The junction had 10 bases not matched to a gene; V was cut back by 2 bases and J by 4 bases. CDR1 is MGHRA, CDR2 YSYEKL, per germline.

The chain combines TRBV7-2 with TRBJ1-1; D is undetermined. The CDR3 covers 14 residues. Per the germline V gene, CDR1 is SGHTA and CDR2 is FQGNSA. V was pared by 2 bases and J by 5 bases, with 12 bases between. The CDR3 sequence: CASSLLNSRTEAFF. CDR3 sequence (DNA): TGTGCCAGCAGCTTATTAAATTCCAGGACTGAAGCTTTCTTT.

The chain has TRBV5-1 and TRBJ2-5; tentative D call: TRBD1 (6 bases). V lost 4 bases and J lost 5, with 15 bases in between. Per the germline V gene, CDR1 is SGHRS and CDR2 is YFSETQ. The CDR3 length is 14 residues. The chain's CDR3 is CASSGAGALETQYF. In DNA, the CDR3 is TGCGCCAGCAGCGGGGCAGGGGCCCTCGAGACCCAGTACTTC. The whole variable domain, filled in from reference TRBV5-1 and TRBJ2-5, reads KAGVTQTPRYLIKTRGQQVTLSCSPISGHRSVSWYQQTPGQGLQFLFEYFSETQRNKGNFPGRFSGRQFSNSRSEMNVSTLELGDSALYLCASSGAGALETQYFGPGTRLLVL.

The chain uses TRBV2 and TRBJ2-1; 9 bases match TRBD2. Trimming removed 3 bases from V and 7 bases from J; junction bases left unmatched: 7. From germline, CDR1 is SNHLY and CDR2 FYNNEI. CDR3 length: 15 amino acids. Here the CDR3 reads CASSEISGGWNEQFF. CDR3 nucleotide sequence: TGTGCCAGCAGTGAGATTAGCGGGGGTTGGAATGAGCAGTTCTTC.

The rearrangement joins TRBV30 to TRBJ1-4; D gene unclear. The CDR3 runs 15 residues. Germline V gene lookup returns CDR1 GTSNPN and CDR2 SVGIG (reference sequence). Trimming took 1 base from V and 3 from J, leaving 12 bases between them. The CDR3 reads CAWSGKTDSNEKLFF. The CDR3, as DNA: TGTGCCTGGAGTGGCAAGACTGACTCTAATGAAAAACTGTTTTTT. The complete variable domain, with remaining parts taken from reference TRBV30 and TRBJ1-4, reads SQTIHQWPATLVQPVGSPLSLECTVEGTSNPNLYWYRQAAGRGLQLLFYSVGIGQISSEVPQNLSASRPQDRQFILSSKKLLLSDSGFYLCAWSGKTDSNEKLFFGSGTQLSVL.

This sequence joins TRBV28 and TRBJ2-5; 9 bases are shared with TRBD1. J lost 6 bases, V lost 8 bases, and 4 bases had no gene match. The CDR3 extends over 12 amino acids. The germline gives CDR1 MDHEN, CDR2 SYDVKM. The CDR3 is CASRGTGKTQYF. The CDR3 nucleotides are TGTGCCAGCCGGGGGACAGGGAAGACCCAGTACTTC.

The genes are TRBV7-2 and TRBJ1-2; D may be TRBD1 (6 bases). The V and J ends lost 7 bases and 7 bases respectively, with 16 bases between them. CDR3 size: 13 residues. Germline assignment: CDR1 SGHTA and CDR2 FQGNSA. The CDR3 sequence is CASKVGGASGYTF. CDR3 nucleotides: TGTGCCAGCAAGGTGGGGGGGGCTAGTGGCTACACCTTC. Full variable domain (outside the CDR3, taken from reference TRBV7-2 and TRBJ1-2): GAGVSQSPSNKVTEKGKDVELRCDPISGHTALYWYRQSLGQGLEFLIYFQGNSAPDKSGLPSDRFSAERTGGSVSTLTIQRTQQEDSAVYLCASKVGGASGYTFGSGTRLTVV.